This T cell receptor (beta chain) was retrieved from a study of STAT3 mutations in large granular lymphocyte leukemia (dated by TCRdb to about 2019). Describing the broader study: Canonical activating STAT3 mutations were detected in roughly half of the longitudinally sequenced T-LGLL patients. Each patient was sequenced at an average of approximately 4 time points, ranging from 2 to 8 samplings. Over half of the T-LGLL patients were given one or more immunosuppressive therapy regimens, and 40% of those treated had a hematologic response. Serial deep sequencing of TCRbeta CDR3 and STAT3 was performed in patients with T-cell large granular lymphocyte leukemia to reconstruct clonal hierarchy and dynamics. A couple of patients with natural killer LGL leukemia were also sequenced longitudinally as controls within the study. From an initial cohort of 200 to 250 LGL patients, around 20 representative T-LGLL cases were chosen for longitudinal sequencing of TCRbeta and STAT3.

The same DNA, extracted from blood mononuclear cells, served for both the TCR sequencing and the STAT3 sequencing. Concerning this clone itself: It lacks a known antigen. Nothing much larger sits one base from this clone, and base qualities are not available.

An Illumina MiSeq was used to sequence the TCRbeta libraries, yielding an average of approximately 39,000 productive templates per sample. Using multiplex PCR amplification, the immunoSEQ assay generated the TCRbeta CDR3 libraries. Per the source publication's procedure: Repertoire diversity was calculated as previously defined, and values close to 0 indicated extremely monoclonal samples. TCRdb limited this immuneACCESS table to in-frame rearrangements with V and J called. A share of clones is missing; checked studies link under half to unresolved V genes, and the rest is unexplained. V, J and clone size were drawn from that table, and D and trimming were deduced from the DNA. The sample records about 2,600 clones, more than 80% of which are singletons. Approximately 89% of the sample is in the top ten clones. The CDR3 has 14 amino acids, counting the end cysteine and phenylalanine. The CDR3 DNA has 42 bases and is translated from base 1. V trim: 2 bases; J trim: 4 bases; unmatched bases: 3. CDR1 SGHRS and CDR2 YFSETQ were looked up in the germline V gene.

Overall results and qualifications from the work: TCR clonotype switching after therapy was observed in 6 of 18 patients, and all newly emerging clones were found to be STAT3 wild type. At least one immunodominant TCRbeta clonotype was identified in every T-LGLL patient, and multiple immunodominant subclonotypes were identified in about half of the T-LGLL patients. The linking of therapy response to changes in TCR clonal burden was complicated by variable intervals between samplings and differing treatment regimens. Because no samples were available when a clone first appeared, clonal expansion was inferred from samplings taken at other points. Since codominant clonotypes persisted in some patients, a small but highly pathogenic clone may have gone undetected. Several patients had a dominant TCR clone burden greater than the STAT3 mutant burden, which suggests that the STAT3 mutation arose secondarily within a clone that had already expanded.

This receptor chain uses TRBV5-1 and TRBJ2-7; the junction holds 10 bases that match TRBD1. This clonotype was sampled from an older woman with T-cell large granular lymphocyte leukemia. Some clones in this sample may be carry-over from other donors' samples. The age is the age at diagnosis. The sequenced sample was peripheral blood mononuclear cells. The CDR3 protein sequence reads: CASSFGQGVYEQYF. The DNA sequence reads TGCGCCAGCAGCTTCGGACAGGGGGTTTACGAGCAGTACTTC.